These 19 T cell receptor beta chains originate from one sample sequenced in a study of shared clonotypes between healthy human individuals. Sequencing used immunoSEQ multiplex PCR; TCRdb keeps in-frame clones, though not all of them. The table records approximately 350,000 clones, less than 85% of them present only once. The source material was memory CD4+ T cells sorted from blood. Subset reported: CD45RA-negative fraction. These receptors all come from a man younger than 45 in good health.

The chain links TRBV5-5 to TRBJ1-5; 7 nucleotides line up with TRBD1. The V gene's germline CDR1 is SGHKS and CDR2 YYEKEE (reference sequence). The CDR3 runs 14 residues. V dropped 4 bases and J dropped 1; count of bases not matched to a gene: 2. As DNA, the CDR3 is TGTGCCAGCAGCCTGACAGGGAGCAATCAGCCCCAGCATTTT. Its protein product is CASSLTGSNQPQHF. The whole variable domain, remainder taken from reference TRBV5-5 and TRBJ1-5, is DAGVTQSPTHLIKTRGQQVTLRCSPISGHKSVSWYQQVLGQGPQFIFQYYEKEERGRGNFPDRFSARQFPNYSSELNVNALLLGDSALYLCASSLTGSNQPQHFGDGTRLSIL.

V and J are TRBV2 and TRBJ2-7; D gene ambiguous. Trimming cost V 6 bases and J 6 bases, with 12 bases left between them. The CDR3 contains 12 residues. CDR1 and CDR2 (germline): SNHLY, FYNNEI. The CDR3 region has the DNA TGTGCCAGCAGCCCTTACCTGGCCGAGCAGTACTTC. This encodes CASSPYLAEQYF. Variable domain in full (rest from reference TRBV2 and TRBJ2-7): EPEVTQTPSHQVTQMGQEVILRCVPISNHLYFYWYRQILGQKVEFLVSFYNNEISEKSEIFDDQFSVERPDGSNFTLKIRSTKLEDSAMYFCASSPYLAEQYFGPGTRLTVT.

This clone was observed a handful of times. The rearrangement links TRBV2 to TRBJ2-1, with no clear D. This CDR3 spans 11 amino acids. V lost 2 bases and J 7 bases, leaving 3 bases between the germline ends. The germline CDR1 and CDR2 sequences are SNHLY and FYNNEI. CDR3 protein: CASSEINEQFF. DNA for the CDR3: TGTGCCAGCAGTGAAATTAATGAGCAGTTCTTC.

To note about this clone: This may arise from a read error, as a much more abundant clone is one base away. As the CDR3 is not closed by the conserved phenylalanine or tryptophan, this likely results from a read error. This chain connects TRBV6-1 to TRBJ1-2, with D possibly being TRBD1 (5 bases). Germline V CDR1 and CDR2: MNHNS, SASEGT. V was cut by 4 bases and J by 4 bases, with 19 bases left in between. This CDR3 has 16 residues. This CDR3 is CASSGGLGQSAYGYTS. Here the CDR3 DNA reads TGTGCCAGCAGTGGGGGGTTAGGGCAGAGTGCCTATGGCTACACCTCC.

The rearrangement uses TRBV10-3 and TRBJ2-5, with 7 bases that match TRBD2. The V gene end was trimmed by 11 bases and the J gene end by 2 bases; junction bases not matched to a gene: 11. Germline V gene lookup returns CDR1 ENHRY and CDR2 SYGVKD. CDR3 length: 14 residues. The DNA for the CDR3 is TGTGCCGCCGCGGGGGTTGGGAGTCAAGAGACCCAGTACTTC. This codes for CAAAGVGSQETQYF.

Points on this clone: It is likely a read error, because the conserved phenylalanine at the end of the CDR3 is missing. The chain links TRBV7-2 to TRBJ2-2; 7 nucleotides match TRBD1. This CDR3 is built from 16 residues. Trimming took 5 bases from V and 1 from J; bases not matched to a gene: 7. Germline lookup yields CDR1 SGHTA and CDR2 FQGNSA. The CDR3 region is CASSTWTGLNTGELFL. CDR3 DNA: TGTGCCAGCAGCACCTGGACAGGCCTGAACACCGGGGAGCTGTTTCTT.

This clone has more than one count but fewer than ten. This chain uses TRBV19 with TRBJ1-5; D possibly corresponds to TRBD1 (6 bases). Germline V gives CDR1 LNHDA, CDR2 SQIVND (reference sequence). The CDR3 length is 13 residues. V lost 7 bases and J lost 6, with 13 bases in between. The CDR3, as DNA: TGTGCCAGTAACACACAGGGCACTCAGCCCCAGCATTTT. Translation: CASNTQGTQPQHF.

The V and J genes are TRBV4-3 and TRBJ2-1; TRBD1 agrees at 7 bases. J gave up 9 bases and V 4 bases, and 15 bases lay outside the gene matches. This CDR3 contains 16 residues. Germline V gives CDR1 LGHNA, CDR2 YSLEER. CDR3 in DNA: TGCGCCAGCAGCCCTAGGAGTCGACAGGGCCCCATTGAGCAGTTCTTC. Residues: CASSPRSRQGPIEQFF.

V gene TRBV5-5 combines with J gene TRBJ1-2; no clear D gene. Per the germline V gene, CDR1 is SGHKS and CDR2 is YYEKEE (reference sequence). The CDR3 runs to 13 residues. V lost 0 bases and J lost 4, with 7 bases in between. The chain's CDR3 is CASSLDRFYGYTF. For the CDR3, the DNA is TGTGCCAGCAGCTTGGACAGATTCTATGGCTACACCTTC.

The rearrangement uses TRBV4-3 and TRBJ1-2, with TRBD1 matching 10 bases. Trimming cost V 1 base and J 8 bases; bases outside gene matches: 10. The CDR3 consists of 16 residues. The germline V gene encodes CDR1 LGHNA and CDR2 YSLEER. CDR3 sequence (DNA): TGCGCCAGCAGCCAAGGGTGGGACAGGGGTGTGGGCGGCTACACCTTC. It is translated as CASSQGWDRGVGGYTF.

The rearrangement links TRBV6-1 to TRBJ1-5, with TRBD1 identical over 9 bases. This CDR3 region has 15 residues. Germline CDR1 reads MNHNS; CDR2 reads SASEGT. Trimming cost V 2 bases and J 6 bases; bases outside gene matches: 5. The CDR3 is CASSEYGQGFQPQHF. The CDR3, as DNA: TGTGCCAGCAGTGAATATGGACAGGGGTTTCAGCCCCAGCATTTT.

The genes are TRBV18 and TRBJ2-7; 11 bases are shared with TRBD2. V trimming: 6 bases; J trimming: 0 bases; junction bases outside the gene matches: 4. The CDR3 has 15 amino acids. CDR1 is KGHSH, CDR2 LQKENI, per germline. CDR3 sequence (DNA): TGTGCCAGCTCTCCCGGGACTAGCGGCTCCTACGAGCAGTACTTC. Translated: CASSPGTSGSYEQYF.

The gene calls are TRBV10-3 and TRBJ1-2; no clear D gene. CDR1 is ENHRY, CDR2 SYGVKD, per germline. Trimming removed 0 bases at V and 3 bases at J, with 5 bases between. The CDR3 consists of 13 residues. The CDR3 nucleotides read TGTGCCATCAGTGAGTCACAGCACTATGGCTACACCTTC. Encoded protein: CAISESQHYGYTF.

This clone has only one observation. This chain connects TRBV7-8 to TRBJ2-1; 11 positions match TRBD2. Germline lookup yields CDR1 SGHVS and CDR2 FQNEAQ. The CDR3 runs to 17 residues. Germline trimming cut 3 bases from V and 2 bases from J; bases unmatched to any gene: 6. The CDR3 protein is CASSFLTSGSTYNEQFF. The DNA for the CDR3 is TGTGCCAGCAGCTTCCTAACTAGCGGGAGCACCTACAATGAGCAGTTCTTC.

The CDR3 sequence: CARDVKGAGEAFF. DNA of the CDR3: TGCGCCAGGGATGTTAAGGGGGCGGGTGAAGCTTTCTTT. V usage is TRBV10-1 and J usage is TRBJ1-1; 7 bases map to TRBD1. With 9 bases clipped from V and 7 bases from J, the junction kept 11 bases outside the gene matches. This CDR3 has 13 residues. Germline V gene sequence: CDR1 WNHNN, CDR2 SYGVQD (reference sequence).

The chain links TRBV18 to TRBJ2-1; D is undetermined. Trimming removed 0 bases from V and 9 bases from J, with 12 bases in between. The germline V gene has CDR1 KGHSH and CDR2 LQKENI. The CDR3 consists of 14 residues. The CDR3 loop reads CASSPPGGRTEQFF. The CDR3 DNA follows: TGTGCCAGCTCACCACCCGGTGGAAGGACTGAGCAGTTCTTC.

The rearrangement joins TRBV5-1 to TRBJ2-7; 8 bases map to TRBD2. V lost 4 bases, J lost 5 bases, and 8 bases stayed unmatched. This CDR3 region has 14 residues. The germline V gene encodes CDR1 SGHRS and CDR2 YFSETQ. The CDR3 DNA reads TGCGCCAGCAGCCCGGGAGGGCCAGTTGACGAGCAGTACTTC. Translation: CASSPGGPVDEQYF.

This clone is judged large. Other DNA sequences in the sample encode the same CDR3. The rearrangement links TRBV18 to TRBJ2-7, with 9 bases matching TRBD2. CDR1 KGHSH and CDR2 LQKENI come from the germline V gene. The CDR3 runs to 16 residues. V shed 5 bases, J shed 2 bases, and the junction held 10 bases outside the gene matches. This CDR3 is CASSSLAGVRAYEQYF. CDR3 DNA sequence: TGTGCCAGCTCAAGTTTAGCGGGAGTTAGGGCCTACGAGCAGTACTTC.

In the case of this clone: Additional DNA sequences in this sample encode the identical CDR3. The V call is TRBV27, the J call TRBJ2-3; TRBD2 is a possible D gene (5 bases). The germline CDR1 and CDR2 sequences are MNHEY and SMNVEV (reference sequence). Trimming removed 3 bases from V and 2 bases from J, with 9 bases in between. The CDR3 has 14 amino acids. This CDR3 reads CASSLREITDTQYF. CDR3 in DNA: TGTGCCAGCAGTTTGAGGGAAATCACAGATACGCAGTATTTT.